Below, 11 T cell receptor beta chains from the same sample are listed, as sequenced in a study of blood T cell repertoires in COVID-19. Sequencing was performed with immunoSEQ multiplex PCR; in TCRdb, only in-frame clones are kept and a portion is missing. The sample holds 52,000 or so clones, about four fifths seen once. What was sequenced was peripheral blood. The origin of the receptors is a human donor in a cohort sampled during active or convalescent COVID-19.

This sequence joins TRBV4-1 and TRBJ2-5; D is unresolved. V lost 1 base to trimming and J lost 2 bases, with 8 bases between them. The CDR3 extends over 14 amino acids. Germline V gene sequence: CDR1 MGHRA, CDR2 YSYEKL. CDR3 coding DNA: TGCGCCAGCAGCCAAGGCCTAGGTCAAGAGACCCAGTACTTC. It codes for CASSQGLGQETQYF.

V and J are TRBV29-1 and TRBJ1-1; D perhaps matches TRBD1 (5 bases). V was cut by 3 bases and J by 1 base, with 21 bases left in between. In germline, CDR1 is SQVTM, CDR2 ANQGSEA. The CDR3 is 17 amino acids. The CDR3 bases are TGCAGCGTTGAGCCCCCGACCCGGGCAGGGTGGAACACTGAAGCTTTCTTT. Translated: CSVEPPTRAGWNTEAFF.

This sequence joins TRBV27 and TRBJ2-7, with 10 bases matching TRBD2. The CDR3 contains 15 residues. Germline V gene lookup returns CDR1 MNHEY and CDR2 SMNVEV (reference sequence). V lost 7 bases and J lost 4; bases outside the gene matches: 10. In DNA, the CDR3 is TGTGCCAGCAACTTCCAGCGGGGGGGCCTGTACGAGCAGTACTTC. This codes for CASNFQRGGLYEQYF.

The V and J genes are TRBV6-5 and TRBJ1-2, with 7 bases lining up with TRBD1. This CDR3 has 14 residues. The J segment lost 3 bases and the V segment lost 5 bases, leaving 6 bases of the junction unmatched. Germline CDR1 and CDR2: MNHEY and SVGAGI. CDR3 in DNA: TGTGCCAGCAGTACCTTCAGGGGGGACTATGGCTACACCTTC. Encoded protein: CASSTFRGDYGYTF.

J is TRBJ2-2 and V is TRBV27; tentative D call: TRBD1 (5 bases). V lost 1 base and J lost 6, with 12 bases in between. The CDR3 consists of 15 residues. Germline CDR1 and CDR2: MNHEY and SMNVEV (reference sequence). CDR3 protein: CASSLWAYRSGELFF. Here the CDR3 DNA reads TGTGCCAGCAGTTTATGGGCCTACAGGTCCGGGGAGCTGTTTTTT.

This clone was observed a few times. The chain links TRBV6-5 to TRBJ2-1; 9 bases agree with TRBD1. J lost 4 bases, V lost 4 bases, and 8 bases had no gene match. Germline V CDR1 and CDR2: MNHEY, SVGAGI. This CDR3 contains 16 residues. Here the CDR3 reads CASSSTRDRVYNEQFF. In DNA, the CDR3 is TGTGCCAGCAGTTCAACCCGGGACAGGGTTTACAATGAGCAGTTCTTC.

The CDR3 region is CASSAPGTGRGTEAFF. For the CDR3, the DNA is TGTGCCAGCAGTGCTCCCGGGACAGGGAGGGGCACTGAAGCTTTCTTT. The chain has TRBV25-1 and TRBJ1-1; 9 positions agree with TRBD1. Germline V gives CDR1 MGHDK, CDR2 SYGVNS. V trimming: 4 bases; J trimming: 4 bases; junction bases outside the gene matches: 10. The CDR3 sequence is 16 residues long.

V and J are TRBV9 and TRBJ2-1, with TRBD2 matching over 7 bases. The germline V gene has CDR1 SGDLS and CDR2 YYNGEE. Germline trimming cut 4 bases from V and 10 bases from J; bases unmatched to any gene: 5. This CDR3 has 12 amino acids. The CDR3 reads CASSPGTMEQFF. DNA for the CDR3: TGTGCCAGCAGCCCCGGGACTATGGAGCAGTTCTTC.

The chain employs TRBV6-5 and TRBJ2-1; D possibly corresponds to TRBD2 (5 bases). CDR3 length: 13 amino acids. Trimming shortened V by 8 bases and J by 0 bases, and 8 bases separated the two germline ends. CDR1 is MNHEY and CDR2 is SVGAGI in the germline V gene. Here the CDR3 reads CASQRDSYNEQFF. The CDR3 nucleotides are TGTGCCAGCCAGAGGGACTCCTACAATGAGCAGTTCTTC.

The J gene is TRBJ2-7, the V gene TRBV5-1; D perhaps matches TRBD1 (5 bases). Trimming removed 1 base from V and 2 bases from J, with 10 bases in between. The CDR3 is 14 amino acids. Germline loops: CDR1 SGHRS, CDR2 YFSETQ. The CDR3 region is CASSLRGSTYEQYF. DNA of the CDR3: TGCGCCAGCAGCTTGAGGGGCAGCACCTACGAGCAGTACTTC.

The V gene is TRBV4-2, the J gene TRBJ1-2; a possible D gene is TRBD1 (6 bases). The CDR3 loop spans 14 amino acids. Germline values: CDR1 LGHNA, CDR2 YNFKEQ. V dropped 0 bases and J dropped 8 bases, with 13 bases sitting between them. DNA of the CDR3: TGTGCCAGCAGCCAAGATCAGGGGACTAGGGGCTACACCTTC. This translates into CASSQDQGTRGYTF.